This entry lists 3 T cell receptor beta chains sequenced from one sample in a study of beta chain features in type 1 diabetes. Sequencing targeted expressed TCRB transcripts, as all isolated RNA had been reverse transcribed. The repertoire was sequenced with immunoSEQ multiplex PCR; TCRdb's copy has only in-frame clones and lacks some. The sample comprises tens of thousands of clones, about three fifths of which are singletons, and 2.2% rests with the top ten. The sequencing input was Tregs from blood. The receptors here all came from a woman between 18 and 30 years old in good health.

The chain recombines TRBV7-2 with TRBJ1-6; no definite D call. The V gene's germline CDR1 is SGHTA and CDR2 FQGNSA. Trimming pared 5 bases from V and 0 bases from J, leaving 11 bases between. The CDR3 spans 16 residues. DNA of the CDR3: TGTGCCAGCAGCCGAACGGTTAGCTCCTATAATTCACCCCTCCACTTT. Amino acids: CASSRTVSSYNSPLHF.

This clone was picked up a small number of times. CDR3: CASAGGQPQHF. The CDR3 nucleotides are TGTGCCAGTGCGGGGGGTCAGCCCCAGCATTTT. The chain carries TRBV19 and TRBJ1-5, with D possibly TRBD1 on 5 matching bases. V shed 8 bases and J shed 6 bases, with 8 bases lying between them. The CDR3 runs 11 residues. Germline CDR1 reads LNHDA; CDR2 reads SQIVND (reference sequence).

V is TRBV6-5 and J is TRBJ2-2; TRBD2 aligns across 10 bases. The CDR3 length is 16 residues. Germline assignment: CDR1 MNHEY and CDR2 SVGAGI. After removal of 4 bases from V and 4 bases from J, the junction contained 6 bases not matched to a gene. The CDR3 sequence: CASSSGSSGGTGELFF. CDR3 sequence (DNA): TGTGCCAGCAGTTCGGGCTCTAGCGGGGGCACCGGGGAGCTGTTTTTT.